One and the same sample provided the 4 T cell receptor beta chains below, sequenced in a study of blood T cell repertoires in COVID-19. Clones were sequenced by immunoSEQ multiplex PCR, and TCRdb holds only the in-frame ones, with some missing. The sample holds about 150,000 clones, roughly 84% seen once. Sequencing was done on a sample of PBMCs or T cells enriched from blood (not recorded which). These receptors all stem from a man aged 70 or older who had been exposed to COVID-19.

The J gene is TRBJ1-5, the V gene TRBV13, with TRBD1 matching over 7 bases. Germline assignment: CDR1 PRHDT and CDR2 FYEKMQ (reference sequence). J was trimmed by 2 bases and V by 5 bases; bases with no gene match: 3. The length of the CDR3 is 14 residues. CDR3 amino acids: CASSAGQGNQPQHF. Written as DNA, the CDR3 is TGTGCCAGCAGCGCAGGACAGGGCAATCAGCCCCAGCATTTT.

This chain joins TRBV10-3 and TRBJ1-5, with 10 positions matching TRBD1. The CDR3 contains 16 residues. Germline V gene sequence: CDR1 ENHRY, CDR2 SYGVKD. V gave up 0 bases and J gave up 7 bases; unmatched junction bases: 6. CDR3: CAISESQTGGGQPQHF. The DNA for the CDR3 is TGTGCCATCAGTGAGTCCCAGACAGGGGGCGGACAGCCCCAGCATTTT.

This CDR3 is CATSKTGSGGNQPQHF. The CDR3 DNA sequence: TGTGCCACCAGCAAAACCGGAAGCGGGGGCAATCAGCCCCAGCATTTT. The V gene is TRBV15, the J gene TRBJ1-5, with D unclear. Germline assignment: CDR1 LNHNV and CDR2 YYDKDF (reference sequence). The CDR3 runs to 16 residues. V was pared by 4 bases and J by 2 bases, with 15 bases between.

This clone was counted between two and nine times. The V and J genes are TRBV28 and TRBJ1-5; weak D call: TRBD1 (6 bases). Germline assignment: CDR1 MDHEN and CDR2 SYDVKM. The CDR3 has 15 amino acids. The V end was cut by 4 bases, the J end by 3 bases, with 13 bases between. CDR3 nucleotides: TGTGCCAGCAGTTCGGGACACCCACTCAATCAGCCCCAGCATTTT. Its protein product is CASSSGHPLNQPQHF.